Sequencing of this T cell receptor (beta chain) was carried out in a study of blood T cells in healthy people across ages. Study-wide results and caveats: Naive T cell percentage showed a strong correlation with TCR beta diversity.

In regard to this clonotype: The antigen remains undetermined.

The use of a sample-barcoded 5' primer and a J-beta primer mix characterized a second PCR of about 7 to 12 cycles. Via MiXCR, TCRdb re-called the 5' RACE reads, giving one row per CDR3 protein. This sample has roughly 1.5 million distinct CDR3 sequences; about 42% occur once, and the top ten carry 4%. Unmatched junction bases numbered 15, after V lost 7 bases and J lost 8 bases. In germline, CDR1 is DFQATT, CDR2 SNEGSKA (reference sequence). CDR3 length equals 15 residues. Per sample, extraction of total RNA gave at least 6 micrograms in every case. The chain is built from TRBV20-1 and TRBJ2-1, with TRBD2 matching over 9 bases. The source of this sequence is a woman in her late teens or twenties in good health. Input material: blood. CDR3 DNA sequence: TGCAGTGGAAGACGGCTAGCGGGATTAGGGGATGAGCAGTTCTTC. Protein: CSGRRLAGLGDEQFF.